A single sample is the source of the 14 T cell receptor beta chains below, sequenced in a study of CD8+ T cells in alopecia areata. Investigators isolated RNA and reverse transcribed it into cDNA to act as the sequencing template. Profiled with immunoSEQ multiplex PCR; TCRdb holds only in-frame clones, not every one. The table shows fewer than 250,000 clones, with about three fifths occurring only once. This sample comprised CD4+ T cells sorted from blood, obtained at week 0. The source of these receptors is a human donor with alopecia areata.

The chain combines TRBV10-3 with TRBJ1-6, with D possibly being TRBD1 (5 bases). This CDR3 region has 13 residues. CDR1 ENHRY and CDR2 SYGVKD come from the germline V gene. Trimming took off 7 bases at V and 9 bases at J, with 13 bases between the two ends. In nucleotides, the CDR3 is TGTGCCATCAAACCGGACACAGCTTCACCCCTCCACTTT. Amino acid sequence: CAIKPDTASPLHF.

The chain carries TRBV5-1 and TRBJ1-2; D is undetermined. Germline-derived CDR1 and CDR2 are SGHRS and YFSETQ. The CDR3 has 17 residues. V was pared by 1 base and J by 4 bases, with 20 bases between. The CDR3 here is CASSLRQSDSLGYGYTF. DNA of the CDR3: TGCGCCAGCAGCTTGCGGCAGTCCGACTCACTAGGCTATGGCTACACCTTC.

The chain has TRBV9 and TRBJ2-7, with D unclear. The CDR3 runs 16 residues. Trimming shortened V by 0 bases and J by 0 bases, and 13 bases separated the two germline ends. Germline V gene data show CDR1 as SGDLS and CDR2 as YYNGEE. The CDR3 reads CASSVVGRSSSYEQYF. The CDR3 DNA reads as TGTGCCAGCAGCGTAGTAGGCAGGTCCAGCTCCTACGAGCAGTACTTC.

V is TRBV30 and J is TRBJ1-2, with TRBD1 matching 9 bases. Trimming removed 2 bases from V and 7 bases from J; junction bases left unmatched: 11. CDR1 and CDR2 from the germline V gene are GTSNPN and SVGIG (reference sequence). The CDR3 is 15 amino acids. CDR3 nucleotide sequence: TGTGCCTGGAGTTTCCAAGGGACAGGGTCCAGTGGCTACACCTTC. This sequence encodes CAWSFQGTGSSGYTF.

The chain joins TRBV5-4 to TRBJ1-2, with TRBD1 as a possible D gene (5 bases). This CDR3 region has 13 residues. Germline V lookup: CDR1 SGHNT, CDR2 YYREEE (reference sequence). V lost 6 bases and J 3 bases, leaving 12 bases between the germline ends. CDR3: CASTNRRDYGYTF. CDR3 DNA sequence: TGTGCCAGCACCAACCGCAGGGACTATGGCTACACCTTC.

The chain has TRBV27 and TRBJ2-5, with D possibly being TRBD1 (6 bases). The germline gives CDR1 MNHEY, CDR2 SMNVEV (reference sequence). The CDR3 runs 15 residues. The germline V and J ends were trimmed by 1 base and 2 bases, with 11 bases remaining between them. The DNA of the CDR3 is TGTGCCAGCAGTTTATTAGGACAGACTCAAGAGACCCAGTACTTC. It translates to CASSLLGQTQETQYF.

Turning to this clone: Other DNA sequences within the sample encode an identical CDR3. This chain uses TRBV18 with TRBJ2-5, with a possible D match to TRBD1 (6 bases). The V gene lost 3 bases and the J gene lost 2 bases, with 7 bases spanning the gap. CDR1 KGHSH and CDR2 LQKENI come from the germline V gene. This CDR3 has 13 residues. The CDR3 region is CASSPGQQETQYF. CDR3 coding DNA: TGTGCCAGCTCACCCGGACAGCAAGAGACCCAGTACTTC.

The rearrangement uses TRBV15 and TRBJ2-5; D remains unclear. Germline V gene data show CDR1 as LNHNV and CDR2 as YYDKDF (reference sequence). The ends were cut back, 0 bases at V and 7 bases at J, with 21 bases in the middle. The CDR3 contains 17 residues. The CDR3 here is CATSRDKGISNPGTQYF. The CDR3 region has the DNA TGTGCCACCAGCAGAGATAAAGGGATCTCGAATCCAGGGACCCAGTACTTC.

The chain has TRBV30 and TRBJ2-2; D gene unclear. Germline V gene data show CDR1 as GTSNPN and CDR2 as SVGIG (reference sequence). V was clipped by 5 bases and J by 0 bases, with 7 bases between them. CDR3 length: 13 amino acids. CDR3 loop: CAWRPANTGELFF. CDR3 DNA: TGTGCCTGGCGTCCAGCGAACACCGGGGAGCTGTTTTTT.

This clone has a handful of counts. The V gene is TRBV30, the J gene TRBJ2-7; 10 bases align to TRBD2. The V segment lost 1 base and the J segment 3 bases; nucleotides outside the gene matches: 9. Germline values: CDR1 GTSNPN, CDR2 SVGIG (reference sequence). The CDR3 totals 16 residues. CDR3 DNA: TGTGCCTGGAGTGGGGGGGATAGCGGGAGGTACTACGAGCAGTACTTC. Translation gives CAWSGGDSGRYYEQYF. Filled out from reference TRBV30 and TRBJ2-7, the complete variable domain reads SQTIHQWPATLVQPVGSPLSLECTVEGTSNPNLYWYRQAAGRGLQLLFYSVGIGQISSEVPQNLSASRPQDRQFILSSKKLLLSDSGFYLCAWSGGDSGRYYEQYFGPGTRLTVT.

The genes are TRBV19 and TRBJ1-2; 7 bases map to TRBD1. The V and J ends lost 8 bases and 7 bases, in that order; junction bases with no gene match: 10. The CDR3 is 13 amino acids. CDR1 LNHDA and CDR2 SQIVND come from the germline V gene (reference sequence). The CDR3 nucleotides are TGTGCCAGTTATGACAGGGTTGGAGTTGGCTACACCTTC. Its protein is CASYDRVGVGYTF. The full variable domain, with the rest looked up from reference TRBV19 and TRBJ1-2, is DGGITQSPKYLFRKEGQNVTLSCEQNLNHDAMYWYRQDPGQGLRLIYYSQIVNDFQKGDIAEGYSVSREKKESFPLTVTSAQKNPTAFYLCASYDRVGVGYTFGSGTRLTVV.

In regard to this clone: Within the sample, other DNA sequences also encode this same CDR3. The chain is built from TRBV5-6 and TRBJ1-1; D unresolved. The CDR3 consists of 12 residues. Trimming left V 1 base short and J 1 base short, with 2 bases between. Germline V lookup: CDR1 SGHDT, CDR2 YYEEEE. The CDR3 protein is CASSLWNTEAFF. CDR3 DNA: TGTGCCAGCAGCTTGTGGAACACTGAAGCTTTCTTT. Complete variable domain (other parts from reference TRBV5-6 and TRBJ1-1): DAGVTQSPTHLIKTRGQQVTLRCSPKSGHDTVSWYQQALGQGPQFIFQYYEEEERQRGNFPDRFSGHQFPNYSSELNVNALLLGDSALYLCASSLWNTEAFFGQGTRLTVV.

The V and J genes are TRBV7-2 and TRBJ1-1; D possibly corresponds to TRBD1 (5 bases). V lost 8 bases to trimming and J lost 1 base, with 11 bases between them. Germline loops: CDR1 SGHTA, CDR2 FQGNSA. The CDR3 sequence is 13 residues long. As DNA, the CDR3 is TGTGCCAGCGGTCGACAGAGGAACACTGAAGCTTTCTTT. It is translated as CASGRQRNTEAFF.

This rearrangement joins TRBV5-1 to TRBJ2-7; 13 bases align to TRBD2. CDR3 size: 16 residues. Trimming removed 4 bases from V and 0 bases from J; junction bases left unmatched: 4. Germline V gives CDR1 SGHRS, CDR2 YFSETQ. DNA for the CDR3: TGCGCCAGCAGCCCATGGACTAGCGGGGGCTCCTACGAGCAGTACTTC. It is translated as CASSPWTSGGSYEQYF.